These T cell receptor beta chains were read from a single sample in a study of Graves' ophthalmopathy and Graves' hyperthyroidism. TCRdb reanalysed the multiplex PCR reads using MiXCR and keeps one entry per CDR3 protein. Of more than 300,000 distinct CDR3 sequences detected, less than 20% appear once; the ten largest clones hold approximately 7%. What was sequenced was peripheral blood. The source of these receptors is a young woman with stable Graves' hyperthyroidism. Each CDR3 is given without its conserved first and last residue.

V gene	CDR3 length	CDR3 protein
TRBV7-9	14	ASSLAGRVYNSPLH
TRBV6-1	13	ASTRGSGGAETQY
TRBV7-7	11	AMGGYVHTEAF
TRBV7-2	15	ASSGLVTAGGGGTQY
TRBV12-3/TRBV12-4	14	ASISPPTGRNQPQH
TRBV20-1	11	SASRSPGRKAF
TRBV6-2/TRBV6-3	15	ASSYARTGQATQPQH
TRBV12-3/TRBV12-4	11	ASSHLMNTEAF
TRBV12-3/TRBV12-4	14	ASSLLRGTFTDTQY
TRBV10-2	11	ASSETGISGYT
TRBV5-1	14	ASSLDSSYPTDTQY
TRBV10-3	13	AISGGKQEGYGYT
TRBV24-1	12	ATSDYTANYGYT
TRBV11-2	15	ASSPIRDSQIQETQY
TRBV19	12	ASHTGTGNTEAF
TRBV24-1	13	ATSDPDSPNQPQH
TRBV27	13	ASSWTGNGLYEQY
TRBV6-5	12	ASSSLLSQETQY
TRBV6-5	13	ASSYSWQGASEAF
TRBV11-2	14	ASSLERTGGTYEQY
TRBV29-1	10	SVERGTGELF
TRBV6-5	14	ASSYRSGTRRDGYT
TRBV12-3/TRBV12-4	11	ASSSMTGREAF
TRBV6-1	11	ASRELVPETQY
TRBV7-9	12	ASSLAGNIYELY
TRBV29-1	11	SVAMTGPGELF
TRBV3-1	11	ASSRASGETQY
TRBV5-5	12	ASSLVGYSYEQY
TRBV10-3	12	AISRDRVSTEAF
TRBV24-1	14	ATSDPKRTGSYEQY
TRBV7-2	10	ASSLTANTIY
TRBV6-2/TRBV6-3	16	VSSYSNPGDWLNTEAF
TRBV6-1	14	ASSEALRVSSYEQY
TRBV19	11	ASSIGAAAYRN
TRBV6-2/TRBV6-3	11	ASSYLGGSKAF
TRBV5-1	13	ASSSKGLPGVGAF
TRBV12-5	13	ASGLARQYTGELF
TRBV19	16	ASTPLAPGQSVNTEAF
TRBV24-1	13	ATSARDRVTGELF
TRBV20-1	11	SATFAGNYGYT
TRBV6-5	11	ASETDRSYEQY
TRBV5-1	13	ASSLVGGLNTEAF
TRBV20-1	12	SARVSGDEETQY